This entry lists 23 T cell receptor beta chains sequenced from one sample in a study of Graves' ophthalmopathy and Graves' hyperthyroidism. RNA served as the template for amplifying TCR beta CDR3 regions. HTBI primers were used in a first-round RT-PCR, which preceded a second-round multiplex PCR. One entry per CDR3 protein results from TCRdb running MiXCR on the multiplex PCR reads. The sample has approximately 500,000 distinct CDR3 sequences, approximately 15% seen once. The sequenced sample was blood. These receptors all stem from a woman aged 30 to 39 with Graves' ophthalmopathy.

This clonotype was counted at least ten times. The chain is built from TRBV6-5 and TRBJ1-6; TRBD1 is a possible D gene (6 bases). V was trimmed by 0 bases and J by 3 bases, leaving 18 bases between them. The length of the CDR3 is 19 residues. The germline V gene encodes CDR1 MNHEY and CDR2 SVGAGI. The CDR3 DNA follows: TGTGCCAGCAGTTACTCGCCCAGGGGCCCAGAGCACTATAATTCACCCCTCCACTTT. It codes for CASSYSPRGPEHYNSPLHF.

This clonotype came up a few times. The chain links TRBV7-9 to TRBJ1-1; D uncertain. The ends were cut back, 5 bases at V and 5 bases at J, with 15 bases in the middle. This CDR3 comprises 14 residues. CDR1 and CDR2 from the germline V gene are SEHNR and FQNEAQ (reference sequence). The chain's CDR3 is CASSIPGRSTEAFF. The DNA for the CDR3 is TGTGCCAGCAGCATACCTGGGCGGAGTACTGAAGCTTTCTTT. The complete variable domain, with remaining parts taken from reference TRBV7-9 and TRBJ1-1, reads DTGVSQNPRHKITKRGQNVTFRCDPISEHNRLYWYRQTLGQGPEFLTYFQNEAQLEKSRLLSDRFSAERPKGSFSTLEIQRTEQGDSAMYLCASSIPGRSTEAFFGQGTRLTVV.

This clonotype was picked up many times. The gene calls are TRBV7-9 and TRBJ1-1, with D unclear. Germline V gene sequence: CDR1 SEHNR, CDR2 FQNEAQ (reference sequence). With 0 bases removed from V and 6 bases from J, the gap between germline ends came to 8 bases. The CDR3 consists of 13 residues. CDR3 protein: CASSLAAYPEAFF. The CDR3, as DNA: TGTGCCAGCAGCTTAGCTGCTTATCCTGAAGCTTTCTTT.

This clonotype has a handful of counts. The chain employs TRBV27 and TRBJ1-2; D is possibly TRBD1 (5 bases). The CDR3 is 14 amino acids. With 8 bases removed from V and 5 bases from J, the gap between germline ends came to 18 bases. Germline assignment: CDR1 MNHEY and CDR2 SMNVEV (reference sequence). The CDR3 spells CASRDRDLNYGYTF. As DNA, the CDR3 is TGTGCCAGCCGAGACAGAGACCTAAATTATGGCTACACCTTC.

This clonotype was counted at least ten times. This rearrangement joins TRBV27 to TRBJ2-7; 11 bases map to TRBD1. The CDR3 extends over 16 amino acids. V shed 0 bases and J 3 bases; nucleotides not matched to a gene: 4. Germline V gene data show CDR1 as MNHEY and CDR2 as SMNVEV (reference sequence). For the CDR3, the DNA is TGTGCCAGCAGTTTATCGGGACAGGGGGTCGGCTACGAGCAGTACTTC. Amino acid sequence: CASSLSGQGVGYEQYF.

This clonotype was picked up many times. V usage is TRBV13 and J usage is TRBJ1-1; weak D call: TRBD1 (5 bases). CDR1 and CDR2 from the germline V gene are PRHDT and FYEKMQ (reference sequence). The CDR3 sequence is 12 residues long. V lost 6 bases and J 7 bases, leaving 12 bases between the germline ends. CDR3 sequence reads: CASREGTIEAFF. The DNA for the CDR3 is TGTGCCAGCAGGGAGGGGACCATTGAAGCTTTCTTT.

The table lists this clonotype with many counts. This sequence joins TRBV7-8 and TRBJ1-2; D possibly corresponds to TRBD1 (5 bases). V was cut by 2 bases and J by 3 bases, with 7 bases left in between. From germline, CDR1 is SGHVS and CDR2 FQNEAQ. The CDR3 length is 13 residues. The DNA of the CDR3 is TGTGCCAGCAGCTTACAGGGCTACTATGGCTACACCTTC. Translating gives CASSLQGYYGYTF.

This clonotype was observed many times. This chain connects TRBV15 to TRBJ2-5, with D possibly being TRBD2 (5 bases). Germline CDR1 LNHNV, CDR2 YYDKDF (reference sequence). CDR3 size: 14 residues. V lost 1 base to trimming and J lost 3 bases, with 9 bases between them. In nucleotides, the CDR3 is TGTGCCACCAGCAGAGGAGGGTCAGAAGAGACCCAGTACTTC. It yields the protein CATSRGGSEETQYF. The variable domain in full, completed from reference TRBV15 and TRBJ2-5, reads DAMVIQNPRYQVTQFGKPVTLSCSQTLNHNVMYWYQQKSSQAPKLLFHYYDKDFNNEADTPDNFQSRRPNTSFCFLDIRSPGLGDTAMYLCATSRGGSEETQYFGPGTRLLVL.

V is TRBV6-2 or TRBV6-3 and J is TRBJ1-5, with no clear D. The CDR3 is made up of 14 amino acids. The germline gives CDR1 MNHEY, CDR2 SVGEGT. V was clipped by 6 bases and J by 6 bases, with 15 bases between them. The CDR3 loop is CASSPGPLGQPQHF. The CDR3 DNA sequence: TGTGCCAGCAGCCCGGGCCCCCTCGGTCAGCCCCAGCATTTT.

This clonotype has a handful of counts. V is TRBV11-2 and J is TRBJ2-5; the D gene is possibly TRBD2 (5 bases). The CDR3 spans 15 residues. The V and J ends lost 3 bases and 5 bases respectively, with 16 bases between them. CDR1 is SGHAT and CDR2 is FQNNGV in the germline V gene. The CDR3 reads CASSFSSHSGETQYF. In DNA, the CDR3 is TGTGCCAGCAGCTTTTCCTCCCACTCGGGGGAGACCCAGTACTTC. Using reference TRBV11-2 and TRBJ2-5 for the parts outside the CDR3, the full variable domain is EAGVAQSPRYKIIEKRQSVAFWCNPISGHATLYWYQQILGQGPKLLIQFQNNGVVDDSQLPKDRFSAERLKGVDSTLKIQPAKLEDSAVYLCASSFSSHSGETQYFGPGTRLLVL.

This clonotype was seen repeatedly, ten times or more. This chain uses TRBV6-5 with TRBJ2-4, with D maybe TRBD1 (6 bases). Trimming shortened V by 0 bases and J by 6 bases, and 12 bases separated the two germline ends. CDR3 size: 15 residues. CDR1 is MNHEY and CDR2 is SVGAGI in the germline V gene. The DNA of the CDR3 is TGTGCCAGCAGTTACTCGTGGGGGCGACGAAACATTCAGTACTTC. Protein product: CASSYSWGRRNIQYF.

At least ten counts were recorded for this clonotype. The chain joins TRBV6-1 to TRBJ2-7; 9 nucleotides match TRBD1. CDR1 and CDR2 from the germline V gene are MNHNS and SASEGT. The CDR3 runs to 14 residues. Trimming took 1 base from V and 6 from J; bases not matched to a gene: 4. Here the CDR3 DNA reads TGTGCCAGCAGTGAAGTACAGGGGGCGGTCGAGCAGTACTTC. Encoded protein: CASSEVQGAVEQYF.

This clonotype was found many times. The CDR3 sequence is CASSPPGRIFYGYTF. The DNA for the CDR3 is TGTGCCAGCAGCCCGCCCGGACGGATCTTCTATGGCTACACCTTC. The chain has TRBV28 and TRBJ1-2, with D unresolved. There are 15 residues in the CDR3. Germline CDR1 is MDHEN and CDR2 is SYDVKM. V gave up 6 bases and J gave up 4 bases, with 18 bases separating them.

This clonotype was seen many times. The V gene is TRBV6-1, the J gene TRBJ2-5, with D possibly TRBD2 on 6 matching bases. Germline V gene sequence: CDR1 MNHNS, CDR2 SASEGT. V lost 8 bases to trimming and J lost 5 bases, with 12 bases between them. This CDR3 comprises 12 residues. CDR3 amino acids: CASGAGRETQYF. CDR3 DNA: TGTGCCAGCGGTGCGGGGCGGGAGACCCAGTACTTC.

The chain combines TRBV19 with TRBJ1-5, with no clear D. Trimming took 8 bases from V and 2 from J, leaving 16 bases between them. The V gene's germline CDR1 is LNHDA and CDR2 SQIVND (reference sequence). This CDR3 spans 15 amino acids. In nucleotides, the CDR3 is TGTGCCAGTTCCCTGTGGGGTGGCGGCAATCAGCCCCAGCATTTT. Its translation is CASSLWGGGNQPQHF.

Many counts were recorded for this clonotype. This chain's CDR3 is CASSYQDRGHSEAFF. As DNA, the CDR3 is TGTGCCAGCAGTTATCAGGACAGGGGGCATAGTGAAGCTTTCTTT. The chain has TRBV6-5 and TRBJ1-1; 11 bases match TRBD1. The germline gives CDR1 MNHEY, CDR2 SVGAGI. This CDR3 has 15 residues. V lost 3 bases, J lost 7 bases, and 7 bases stayed unmatched.

In its sample, this clonotype was seen many times. The chain combines TRBV20-1 with TRBJ1-2, with a tentative D call TRBD1 (5 bases). Germline CDR1 reads DFQATT; CDR2 reads SNEGSKA (reference sequence). Trimming cost V 1 base and J 3 bases, with 12 bases left between them. CDR3 length: 14 residues. In nucleotides, the CDR3 is TGCAGTGCTAGAGGGAGTGGGGGGTACTATGGCTACACCTTC. Its translation: CSARGSGGYYGYTF.

Only a few counts were recorded for this clonotype. J is TRBJ2-2 and V is TRBV29-1; a weak D match, TRBD2 (6 bases). V was trimmed by 5 bases and J by 6 bases, leaving 13 bases between them. This CDR3 contains 13 residues. Germline loops: CDR1 SQVTM, CDR2 ANQGSEA. CDR3 sequence reads: CSVISGGAGELFF. DNA for the CDR3: TGCAGCGTTATTTCCGGGGGTGCCGGGGAGCTGTTTTTT.

This clonotype was observed at least ten times. The chain combines TRBV12-3 or TRBV12-4 with TRBJ1-5; D call uncertain. Trimming took off 5 bases at V and 4 bases at J, with 15 bases between the two ends. This CDR3 contains 15 residues. CDR3 sequence reads: CASSPPGLLNQPQHF. The CDR3 coding sequence is TGTGCCAGCAGTCCTCCCGGTCTCCTAAATCAGCCCCAGCATTTT.

The chain combines TRBV3-1 with TRBJ1-2; the D gene is possibly TRBD1 (5 bases). Trimming pared 4 bases from V and 11 bases from J, leaving 17 bases between. Germline V gene lookup returns CDR1 LGHDT and CDR2 YNNKEL (reference sequence). The length of the CDR3 is 13 residues. CDR3 DNA: TGTGCCAGCAGCCTCATAGGGGAGGAAGGGTACACCTTC. Amino acid sequence: CASSLIGEEGYTF.

This clonotype has ten or more counts. The chain employs TRBV12-3 or TRBV12-4 and TRBJ1-5; no clear D gene. The CDR3 runs 14 residues. Trimming shortened V by 1 base and J by 0 bases, and 4 bases separated the two germline ends. The CDR3 here is CASSLGDSNQPQHF. The CDR3 DNA reads TGTGCCAGCAGTTTAGGAGATAGCAATCAGCCCCAGCATTTT.

Turning to this clonotype: A much larger clone differs by one base, so this may be a read error. The chain couples TRBV12-3 or TRBV12-4 to TRBJ1-1; a possible D gene is TRBD1 (6 bases). The CDR3 extends over 12 amino acids. With 5 bases removed from V and 4 bases from J, the gap between germline ends came to 8 bases. CDR3 sequence: CASSNRVTEAFF. The CDR3 DNA follows: TGTGCCAGCAGTAACAGGGTCACTGAAGCTTTCTTT.

Only a few counts were recorded for this clonotype. This chain's CDR3 is CASRKAEANYGYTF. The DNA of the CDR3 is TGTGCCAGCCGGAAGGCGGAAGCTAACTATGGCTACACCTTC. V usage is TRBV3-1 and J usage is TRBJ1-2; D remains ambiguous. CDR1 LGHDT and CDR2 YNNKEL come from the germline V gene (reference sequence). The CDR3 covers 14 residues. V was pared by 8 bases and J by 0 bases, with 13 bases between.